Listed below are T cell receptor beta chains from one sample, sequenced in a study of T cell responses to AZD1222 COVID-19 vaccine. The assay was immunoSEQ multiplex PCR, and TCRdb's table has in-frame clones only and misses some. The data show 160,000 or so clones, with roughly 86% seen just once and around 5.5% held by the top ten. The sample here was peripheral blood, taken on day 0 of AZD1222 vaccination. The receptors derive from an adult in good health. The CDR3 runs from the conserved cysteine through the conserved F or W. Fields, in order: clone size, J gene, V gene, D gene, CDR3 protein, CDR3 DNA. A D gene is named only where the DNA matches it firmly. The size entry is marked missing in some rows and otherwise reads once, few, many or a size class.

>NA|TRBJ1-4|TRBV18|NA
CASSPPHEGTEKLFF
TGTGCCAGCTCACCCCCCCATGAGGGAACTGAAAAACTGTTTTTT
>few|TRBJ2-7|TRBV2|NA
CASSRGTTYEQYF
TGTGCCAGCAGTCGGGGTACCACCTACGAGCAGTACTTC
>NA|TRBJ2-7|TRBV10-3|TRBD1
CAISESWTGPHEQYF
TGTGCCATCAGTGAGTCCTGGACAGGGCCGCACGAGCAGTACTTC
>NA|TRBJ1-6|TRBV7-3|NA
CASSLSGTSPLHF
TGTGCCAGCAGCTTAAGCGGGACTTCACCCCTCCACTTT
>NA|TRBJ2-7|TRBV28|NA
CASSPYRDLYSEQYF
TGTGCCAGCAGTCCGTACAGGGATCTGTACAGCGAGCAGTACTTC
>NA|TRBJ1-1|TRBV29-1|NA
CSVGGGMNTEAFF
TGCAGCGTTGGGGGGGGGATGAACACTGAAGCTTTCTTT
>NA|TRBJ1-5|TRBV28|TRBD1
CASSPRTGPGNQPQHF
TGTGCCAGCAGTCCCCGGACAGGGCCAGGCAATCAGCCCCAGCATTTT
>NA|TRBJ1-3|TRBV30|NA
CAWIPSMAGGDTIYF
TGTGCCTGGATCCCTTCGATGGCGGGGGGCGACACCATATATTTT
>NA|TRBJ2-1|TRBV30|NA
CAWSVLGNEQFF
TGTGCCTGGAGTGTACTGGGCAATGAGCAGTTCTTC
>NA|TRBJ2-2|TRBV25-1|NA
CASSEDRSPLFF
TGTGCCAGCAGTGAGGACCGGTCCCCGCTGTTTTTT
>once|TRBJ1-2|TRBV28|NA
CASRATAGRFNYGYTF
TGTGCCAGCAGGGCTACTGCGGGGCGGTTTAACTATGGCTACACCTTC
>NA|TRBJ1-5|TRBV3-1/TRBV3-2|NA
CASSLGTNQPQHF
TGTGCCAGCAGCCTCGGGACCAATCAGCCCCAGCATTTT
>NA|TRBJ2-1|TRBV19|TRBD2
CASSIPGTSANNEQFF
TGTGCCAGTAGTATACCTGGGACTAGCGCTAACAATGAGCAGTTCTTC
>NA|TRBJ1-1|TRBV29-1|NA
CSFRGAGNTEAFF
TGCAGCTTCAGGGGCGCAGGGAACACTGAAGCTTTCTTT
>NA|TRBJ1-4|TRBV6-5|NA
CASSHREGKLFF
TGTGCCAGCAGCCACAGGGAAGGAAAACTGTTTTTT
>NA|TRBJ2-2|TRBV5-1|NA
CASSFRDSKPRPNPGELFF
TGCGCCAGCAGCTTTCGGGACTCCAAACCGAGACCGAACCCCGGGGAGCTGTTTTTT
>few|TRBJ1-2|TRBV27|NA
CASSSGHLYGYTF
TGTGCCAGCAGTTCGGGACACCTTTATGGCTACACCTTC